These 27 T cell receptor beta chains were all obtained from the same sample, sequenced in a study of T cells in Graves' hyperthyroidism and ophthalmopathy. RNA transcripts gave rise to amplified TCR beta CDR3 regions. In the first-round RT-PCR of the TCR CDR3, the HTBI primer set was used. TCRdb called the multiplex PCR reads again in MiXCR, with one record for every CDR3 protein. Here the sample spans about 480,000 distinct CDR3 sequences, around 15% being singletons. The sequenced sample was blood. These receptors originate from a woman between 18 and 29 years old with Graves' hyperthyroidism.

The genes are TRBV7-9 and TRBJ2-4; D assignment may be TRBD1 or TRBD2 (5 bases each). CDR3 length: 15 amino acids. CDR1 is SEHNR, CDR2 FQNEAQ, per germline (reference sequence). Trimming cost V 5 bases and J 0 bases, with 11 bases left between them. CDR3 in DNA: TGTGCCAGCAGCCCGTTGGGGACAGCCAAAAACATTCAGTACTTC. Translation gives CASSPLGTAKNIQYF.

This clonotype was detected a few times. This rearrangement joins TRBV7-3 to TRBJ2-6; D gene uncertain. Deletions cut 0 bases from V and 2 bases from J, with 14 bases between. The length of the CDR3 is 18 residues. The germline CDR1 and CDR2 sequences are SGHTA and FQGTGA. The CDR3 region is CASSLTPGTQAGANVLTF. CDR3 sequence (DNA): TGTGCCAGCAGCTTAACACCCGGCACCCAGGCTGGGGCCAACGTCCTGACTTTC.

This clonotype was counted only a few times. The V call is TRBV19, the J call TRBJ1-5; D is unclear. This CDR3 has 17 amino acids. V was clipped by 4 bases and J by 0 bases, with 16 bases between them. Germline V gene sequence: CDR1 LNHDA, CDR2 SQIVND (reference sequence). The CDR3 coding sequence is TGTGCCAGTAGTACAACAACAGTACGCTATAGCAATCAGCCCCAGCATTTT. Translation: CASSTTTVRYSNQPQHF.

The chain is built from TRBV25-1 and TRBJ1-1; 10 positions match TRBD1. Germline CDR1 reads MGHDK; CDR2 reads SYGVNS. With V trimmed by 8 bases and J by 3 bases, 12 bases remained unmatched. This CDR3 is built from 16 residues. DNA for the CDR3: TGTGCCAGCTTAAGGGACAGGGGAGATCCTGACACTGAAGCTTTCTTT. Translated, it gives CASLRDRGDPDTEAFF.

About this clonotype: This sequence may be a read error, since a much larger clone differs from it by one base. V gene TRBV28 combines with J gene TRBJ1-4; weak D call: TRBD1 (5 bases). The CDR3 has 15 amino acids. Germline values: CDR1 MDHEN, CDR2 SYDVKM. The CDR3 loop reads CASSLLSTEIEKLVF. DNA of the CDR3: TGTGCCAGCAGCCTTCTATCGACAGAGATTGAAAAACTGGTTTTT.

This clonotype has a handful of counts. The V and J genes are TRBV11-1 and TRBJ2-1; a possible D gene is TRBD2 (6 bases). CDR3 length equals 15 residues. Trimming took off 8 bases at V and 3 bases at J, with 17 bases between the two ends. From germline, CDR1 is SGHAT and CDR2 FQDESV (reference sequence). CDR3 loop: CASGRSPGGYNEQFF. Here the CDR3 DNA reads TGTGCCAGCGGCCGTAGCCCCGGGGGCTACAATGAGCAGTTCTTC.

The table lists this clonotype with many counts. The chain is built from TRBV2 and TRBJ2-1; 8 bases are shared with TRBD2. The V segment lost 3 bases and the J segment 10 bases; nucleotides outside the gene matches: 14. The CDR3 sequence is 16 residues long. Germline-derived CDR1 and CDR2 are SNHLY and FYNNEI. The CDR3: CASSEGVSGVLGEQFF. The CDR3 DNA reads TGTGCCAGCAGTGAGGGAGTTAGCGGGGTGCTTGGCGAGCAGTTCTTC.

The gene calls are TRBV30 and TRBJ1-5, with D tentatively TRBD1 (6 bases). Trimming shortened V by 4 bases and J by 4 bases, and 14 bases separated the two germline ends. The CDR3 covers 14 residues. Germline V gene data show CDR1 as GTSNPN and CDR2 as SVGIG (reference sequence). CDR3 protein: CAWNVGTLNQPQHF. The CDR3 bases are TGTGCCTGGAATGTCGGGACACTTAATCAGCCCCAGCATTTT.

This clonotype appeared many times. The CDR3 protein is CASSRFFGGQYV. CDR3 nucleotide sequence: TGTGCCAGCAGTCGTTTTTTTGGTGGGCAGTACGTC. V and J are TRBV7-4 and TRBJ2-7; D unresolved. The V and J ends lost 6 bases and 9 bases respectively, with 15 bases between them. There are 12 residues in the CDR3. CDR1 SGHVT and CDR2 SQSDAQ come from the germline V gene.

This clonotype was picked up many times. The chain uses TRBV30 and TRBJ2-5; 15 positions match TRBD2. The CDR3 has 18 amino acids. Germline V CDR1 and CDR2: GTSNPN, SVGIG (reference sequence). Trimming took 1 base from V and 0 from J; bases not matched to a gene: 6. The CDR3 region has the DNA TGTGCCTGGAGTGCGACCGGGACTAGCGGGAGGTACCAAGAGACCCAGTACTTC. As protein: CAWSATGTSGRYQETQYF.

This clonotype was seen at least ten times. CDR3 nucleotide sequence: TGTGCCAGCAACCAGCGGGAGTCGACAGATACGCAGTATTTT. It translates to CASNQRESTDTQYF. The chain joins TRBV12-3 or TRBV12-4 to TRBJ2-3; 8 positions match TRBD2. The trim removed 7 bases at V and 3 bases at J, leaving 6 bases unmatched. This CDR3 region has 14 residues.

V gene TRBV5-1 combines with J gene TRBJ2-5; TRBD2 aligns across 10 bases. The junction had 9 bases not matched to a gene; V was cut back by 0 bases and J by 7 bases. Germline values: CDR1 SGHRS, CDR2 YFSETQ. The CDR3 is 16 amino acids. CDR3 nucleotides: TGCGCCAGCAGCTTGGCGCTAGCGGGAGTCTCCGGGACCCAGTACTTC. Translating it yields CASSLALAGVSGTQYF.

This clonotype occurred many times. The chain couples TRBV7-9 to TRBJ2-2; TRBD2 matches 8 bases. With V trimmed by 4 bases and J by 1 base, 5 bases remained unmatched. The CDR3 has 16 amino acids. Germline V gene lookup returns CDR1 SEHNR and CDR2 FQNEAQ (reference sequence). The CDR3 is CASSSIAGKNTGELFF. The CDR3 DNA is TGTGCCAGCAGCTCCATAGCGGGGAAGAACACCGGGGAGCTGTTTTTT. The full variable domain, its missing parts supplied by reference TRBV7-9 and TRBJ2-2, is DTGVSQNPRHKITKRGQNVTFRCDPISEHNRLYWYRQTLGQGPEFLTYFQNEAQLEKSRLLSDRFSAERPKGSFSTLEIQRTEQGDSAMYLCASSSIAGKNTGELFFGEGSRLTVL.

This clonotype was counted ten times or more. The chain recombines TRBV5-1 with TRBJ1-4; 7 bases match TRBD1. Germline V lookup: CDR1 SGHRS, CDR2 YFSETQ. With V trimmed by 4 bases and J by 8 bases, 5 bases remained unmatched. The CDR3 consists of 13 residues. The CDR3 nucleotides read TGCGCCAGCAGCCGGGGGGACAGAGAAAAACTGTTTTTT. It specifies CASSRGDREKLFF.

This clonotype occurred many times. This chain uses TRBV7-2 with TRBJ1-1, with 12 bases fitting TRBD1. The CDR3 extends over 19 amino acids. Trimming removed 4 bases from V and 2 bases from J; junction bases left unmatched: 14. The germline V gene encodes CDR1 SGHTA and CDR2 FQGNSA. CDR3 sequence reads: CASSSMGDRGLRVNTEAFF. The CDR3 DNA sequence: TGTGCCAGCAGCTCCATGGGGGACAGGGGGCTTAGGGTAAACACTGAAGCTTTCTTT.

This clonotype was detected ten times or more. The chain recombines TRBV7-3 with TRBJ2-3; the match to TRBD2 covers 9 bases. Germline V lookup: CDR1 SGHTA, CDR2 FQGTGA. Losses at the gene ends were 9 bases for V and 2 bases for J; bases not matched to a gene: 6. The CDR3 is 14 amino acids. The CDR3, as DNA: TGTGCCAGTACCCTAGCGGGACCCACAGATACGCAGTATTTT. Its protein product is CASTLAGPTDTQYF.

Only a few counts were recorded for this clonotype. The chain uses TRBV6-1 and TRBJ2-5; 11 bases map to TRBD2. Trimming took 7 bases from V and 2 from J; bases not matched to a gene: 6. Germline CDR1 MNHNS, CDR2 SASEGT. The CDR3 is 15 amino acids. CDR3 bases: TGTGCCAGCAATAAGGGACTAGCGGCACAAGAGACCCAGTACTTC. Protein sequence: CASNKGLAAQETQYF.

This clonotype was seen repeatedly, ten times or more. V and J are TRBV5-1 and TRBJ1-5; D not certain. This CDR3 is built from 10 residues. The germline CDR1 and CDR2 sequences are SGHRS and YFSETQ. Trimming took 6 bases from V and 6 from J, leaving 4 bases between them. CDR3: CASILQPQHF. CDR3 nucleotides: TGCGCCAGCATCCTTCAGCCCCAGCATTTT.

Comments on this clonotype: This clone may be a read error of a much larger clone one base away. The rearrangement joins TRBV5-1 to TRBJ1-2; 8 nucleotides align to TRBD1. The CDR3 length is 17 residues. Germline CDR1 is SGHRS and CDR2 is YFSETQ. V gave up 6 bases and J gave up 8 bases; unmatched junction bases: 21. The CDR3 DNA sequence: TGCGCCAGCACCCCTCTTCTTACAGGGGGAGCTACGTACGGCTACACCTTC. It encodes CASTPLLTGGATYGYTF.

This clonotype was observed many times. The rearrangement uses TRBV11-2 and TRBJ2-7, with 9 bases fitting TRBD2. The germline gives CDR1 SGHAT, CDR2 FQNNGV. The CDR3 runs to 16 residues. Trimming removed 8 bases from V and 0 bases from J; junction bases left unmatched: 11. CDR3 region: CASDEGLAGFSYEQYF. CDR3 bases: TGTGCCAGCGATGAGGGGCTAGCGGGATTCTCCTACGAGCAGTACTTC.

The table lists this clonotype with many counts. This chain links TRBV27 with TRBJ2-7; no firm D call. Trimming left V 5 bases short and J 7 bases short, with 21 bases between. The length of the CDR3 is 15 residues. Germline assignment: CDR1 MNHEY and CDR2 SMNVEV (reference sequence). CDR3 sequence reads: CASSPDRLERGEQYF. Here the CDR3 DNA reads TGTGCCAGCAGTCCCGATCGACTTGAACGTGGTGAGCAGTACTTC.

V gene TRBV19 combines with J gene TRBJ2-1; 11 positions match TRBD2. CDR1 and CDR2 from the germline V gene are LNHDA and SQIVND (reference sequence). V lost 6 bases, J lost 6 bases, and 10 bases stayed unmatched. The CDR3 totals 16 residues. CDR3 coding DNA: TGTGCCAGTAGCTCCTTAGCGGGAGGGTTTTTCAATGAGCAGTTCTTC. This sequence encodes CASSSLAGGFFNEQFF.

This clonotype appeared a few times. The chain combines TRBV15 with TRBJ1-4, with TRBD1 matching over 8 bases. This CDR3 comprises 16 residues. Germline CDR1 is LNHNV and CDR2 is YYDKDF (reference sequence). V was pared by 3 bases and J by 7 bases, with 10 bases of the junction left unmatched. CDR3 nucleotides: TGTGCCACCAGCAGCAAGACAGGGGAGTTCGGTGAAAAACTGTTTTTT. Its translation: CATSSKTGEFGEKLFF.

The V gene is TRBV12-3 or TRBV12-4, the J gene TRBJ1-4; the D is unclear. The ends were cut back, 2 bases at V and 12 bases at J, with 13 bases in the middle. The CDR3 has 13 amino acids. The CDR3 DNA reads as TGTGCCAGCAGTTTATTGTCCTACGGCGAACTGTTTTTT. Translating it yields CASSLLSYGELFF.

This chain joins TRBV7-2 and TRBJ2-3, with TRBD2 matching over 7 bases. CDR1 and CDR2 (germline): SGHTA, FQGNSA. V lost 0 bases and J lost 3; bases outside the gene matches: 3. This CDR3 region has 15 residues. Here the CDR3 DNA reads TGTGCCAGCAGCTTAGCCGCGGGAGAGACAGATACGCAGTATTTT. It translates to CASSLAAGETDTQYF.

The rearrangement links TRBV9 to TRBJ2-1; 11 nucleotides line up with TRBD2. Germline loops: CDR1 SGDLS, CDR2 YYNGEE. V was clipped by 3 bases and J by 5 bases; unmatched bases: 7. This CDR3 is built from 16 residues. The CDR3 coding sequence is TGTGCCAGCAGCGATCAGACTAGCGGGGACGACAATGAGCAGTTCTTC. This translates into CASSDQTSGDDNEQFF.

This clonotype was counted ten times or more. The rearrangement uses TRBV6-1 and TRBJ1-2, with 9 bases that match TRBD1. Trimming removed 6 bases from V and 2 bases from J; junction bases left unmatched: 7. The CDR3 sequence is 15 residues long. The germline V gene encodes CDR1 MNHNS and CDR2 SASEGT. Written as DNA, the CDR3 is TGTGCCAGCAGCTTGGACAGGGGAAACAACTATGGCTACACCTTC. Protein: CASSLDRGNNYGYTF.